This TCR beta chain is from a study of T-cell reconstitution after alpha-beta-depleted transplantation in children. Overall study findings and caveats: It was newly produced T cells that mostly accounted for T-cell counts and diversity one year after transplant. Reportedly, roughly two months post-transplant, alpha-beta T cells arose from several hundred expanded graft clones. Surviving recipient T cells and intrathymic progenitors accounted for some patients' high TCRbeta diversity at day 60.

This clonotype was seen ten or more times. What it recognizes is unknown. Researchers prepared the TCRbeta library using unique molecular identifiers, the study reports. A single record per CDR3 protein comes from TCRdb applying MiXCR to the PCR reads. The table has 450,000 to 600,000 distinct CDR3 sequences, roughly 10% seen once. The junction had 9 bases not matched to a gene; V was cut back by 7 bases and J by 1 base. This CDR3 contains 15 residues. CDR1 and CDR2 (germline): MDHEN, SYDVKM. The clonotype was recovered from a child aged 2-15 years with inherited bone marrow failure, due to receive a stem cell transplant. The specimen comprised PBMCs, sampled before TCRalphabeta/CD19-depleted stem cell transplant. The rearrangement joins TRBV28 to TRBJ2-7; TRBD1 matches 8 bases. The CDR3 loop reads CASMGYGTGSYEQYF. The CDR3 bases are TGTGCCAGCATGGGGTACGGGACAGGTTCCTACGAGCAGTACTTC.